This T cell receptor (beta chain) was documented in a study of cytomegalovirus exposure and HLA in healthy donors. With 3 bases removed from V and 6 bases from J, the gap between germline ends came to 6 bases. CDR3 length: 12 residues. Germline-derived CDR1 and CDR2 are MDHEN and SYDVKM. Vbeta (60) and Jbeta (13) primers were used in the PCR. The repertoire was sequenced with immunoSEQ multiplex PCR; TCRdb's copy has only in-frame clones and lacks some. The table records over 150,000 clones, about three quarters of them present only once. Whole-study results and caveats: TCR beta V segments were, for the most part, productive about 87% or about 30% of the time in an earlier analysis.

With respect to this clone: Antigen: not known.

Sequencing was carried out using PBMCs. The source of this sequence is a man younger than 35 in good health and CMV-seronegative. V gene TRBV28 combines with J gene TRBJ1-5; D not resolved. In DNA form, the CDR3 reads TGTGCCAGCAGTTTCGGTGGTCAGCCCCAGCATTTT. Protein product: CASSFGGQPQHF.